Presented here are 10 T cell receptor beta chains from one specimen sequenced in a study of T cell responses to AZD1222 COVID-19 vaccine (dated by TCRdb to the early 2020s). The protocol used for the library was the immunoSEQ multiplex PCR assay. TCRdb's version of the immuneACCESS table is confined to in-frame rearrangements and falls short of the full clone set. An unresolved V gene accounts for under half of the shortfall where checked; the remainder is of unknown origin. Here the sample has over 100,000 clones; approximately 90% occur a single time. Of the sample, over 1.5% falls within the top ten clones. What the time point label conveys for this sample: baseline before first vaccination. The source material was peripheral blood, sampled on day 0 of AZD1222 vaccination. The source of these receptors is an adult in good health.

This chain connects TRBV7-2 to TRBJ2-7, with D unclear. The CDR3 covers 14 residues. The V end was cut by 1 base, the J end by 6 bases, with 13 bases between. Looked up from germline, CDR1 is SGHTA and CDR2 is FQGNSA. The CDR3 reads CASSLGINAPEQYV. The CDR3 region has the DNA TGTGCCAGCAGCTTAGGGATAAACGCACCCGAGCAGTACGTC.

J is TRBJ1-2 and V is TRBV5-1, with 7 bases lining up with TRBD1. V shed 3 bases, J shed 4 bases, and the junction held 6 bases outside the gene matches. The CDR3 consists of 14 residues. In germline, CDR1 is SGHRS, CDR2 YFSETQ. CDR3 bases: TGCGCCAGCAGCTCCCTGACAGGGCTCTATGGCTACACCTTC. Translating it yields CASSSLTGLYGYTF.

The chain carries TRBV7-3 and TRBJ2-5; the D gene is possibly TRBD2 (5 bases). Per the germline V gene, CDR1 is SGHTA and CDR2 is FQGTGA. The CDR3 is 16 amino acids. V lost 1 base, J lost 5 bases, and 17 bases lay in between. CDR3 residues: CASSLRKVGVGETQYF. The CDR3 bases are TGTGCCAGCAGCTTAAGGAAGGTCGGGGTAGGGGAGACCCAGTACTTC. Supplemented by reference TRBV7-3 and TRBJ2-5, the full variable domain reads GAGVSQTPSNKVTEKGKYVELRCDPISGHTALYWYRQSLGQGPEFLIYFQGTGAADDSGLPNDRFFAVRPEGSVSTLKIQRTERGDSAVYLCASSLRKVGVGETQYFGPGTRLLVL.

This chain joins TRBV30 and TRBJ1-1, with D perhaps TRBD1 (6 bases). Trimming cost V 0 bases and J 2 bases, with 16 bases left between them. The germline CDR1 and CDR2 sequences are GTSNPN and SVGIG (reference sequence). CDR3 length equals 16 residues. The CDR3 region is CAWSVQGTGLNTEAFF. Written as DNA, the CDR3 is TGTGCCTGGAGTGTACAAGGTACAGGGCTTAACACTGAAGCTTTCTTT.

This chain joins TRBV13 and TRBJ1-2, with 9 bases identical to TRBD1. Germline lookup yields CDR1 PRHDT and CDR2 FYEKMQ (reference sequence). The CDR3 length is 18 residues. V was pared by 1 base and J by 2 bases, with 11 bases of the junction left unmatched. The CDR3 DNA reads TGTGCCAGCAGCTTAGAGGGGGACAGGGTGAGGGGGAACTATGGCTACACCTTC. Translated: CASSLEGDRVRGNYGYTF.

This chain uses TRBV6-5 with TRBJ1-1; D unresolved. Germline V gene data show CDR1 as MNHEY and CDR2 as SVGAGI. CDR3 length: 14 amino acids. Trimming removed 2 bases at V and 1 base at J, with 8 bases between. CDR3 in amino acids: CASSYNPGNTEAFF. CDR3 DNA sequence: TGTGCCAGCAGTTACAACCCGGGGAACACTGAAGCTTTCTTT.

This rearrangement joins TRBV13 to TRBJ2-1, with a possible D match to TRBD2 (7 bases). Germline loops: CDR1 PRHDT, CDR2 FYEKMQ (reference sequence). CDR3 length: 19 residues. V lost 3 bases to trimming and J lost 4 bases, with 25 bases between them. The CDR3 spells CASSLGPGEAGALYNEQFF. The CDR3 region has the DNA TGTGCCAGCAGCTTGGGGCCCGGGGAGGCGGGGGCCCTATACAATGAGCAGTTCTTC.

The chain joins TRBV19 to TRBJ2-7; 11 bases match TRBD1. After removal of 7 bases from V and 4 bases from J, the junction contained 6 bases not matched to a gene. The germline CDR1 and CDR2 sequences are LNHDA and SQIVND (reference sequence). The CDR3 consists of 14 residues. CDR3 in amino acids: CASNPGQGVYEQYF. The CDR3 nucleotides read TGTGCCAGTAACCCGGGACAGGGGGTATACGAGCAGTACTTC.

This chain joins TRBV4-1 and TRBJ1-1; TRBD1 might be the D (6 bases). From germline, CDR1 is MGHRA and CDR2 YSYEKL. Trimming left V 3 bases short and J 0 bases short, with 14 bases between. CDR3 length: 16 amino acids. The DNA of the CDR3 is TGCGCCAGCAGCCAGGAAACGGGACACCTGAACACTGAAGCTTTCTTT. Translating gives CASSQETGHLNTEAFF.

The genes are TRBV30 and TRBJ2-3, with TRBD2 as a possible D gene (6 bases). CDR3 length equals 14 residues. The V and J ends lost 4 bases and 6 bases respectively, with 17 bases between them. CDR1 GTSNPN and CDR2 SVGIG come from the germline V gene (reference sequence). The CDR3 sequence: CAWKVGRGMDTQYF. As DNA, the CDR3 is TGTGCCTGGAAGGTTGGGCGCGGGATGGATACGCAGTATTTT.